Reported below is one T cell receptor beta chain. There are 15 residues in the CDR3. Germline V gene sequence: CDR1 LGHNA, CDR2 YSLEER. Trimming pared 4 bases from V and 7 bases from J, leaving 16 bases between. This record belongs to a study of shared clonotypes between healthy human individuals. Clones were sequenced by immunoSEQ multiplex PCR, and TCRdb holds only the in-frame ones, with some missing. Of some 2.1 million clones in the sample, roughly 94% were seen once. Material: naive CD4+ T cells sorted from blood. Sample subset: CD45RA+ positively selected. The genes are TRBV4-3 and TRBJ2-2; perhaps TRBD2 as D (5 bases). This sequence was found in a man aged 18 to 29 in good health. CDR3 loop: CASSPSTTRGGELFF. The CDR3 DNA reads TGCGCCAGCAGCCCGTCGACTACCCGGGGCGGGGAGCTGTTTTTT.